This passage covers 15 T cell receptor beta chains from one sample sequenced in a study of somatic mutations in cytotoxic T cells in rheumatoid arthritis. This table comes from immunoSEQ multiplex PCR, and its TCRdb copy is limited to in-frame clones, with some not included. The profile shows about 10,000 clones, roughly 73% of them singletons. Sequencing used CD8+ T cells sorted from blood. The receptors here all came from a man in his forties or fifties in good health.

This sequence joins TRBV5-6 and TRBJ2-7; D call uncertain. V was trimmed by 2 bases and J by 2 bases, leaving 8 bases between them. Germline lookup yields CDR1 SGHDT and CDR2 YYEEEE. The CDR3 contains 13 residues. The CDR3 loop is CASSLQITYEQYF. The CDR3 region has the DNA TGTGCCAGCAGCTTACAAATCACCTACGAGCAGTACTTC.

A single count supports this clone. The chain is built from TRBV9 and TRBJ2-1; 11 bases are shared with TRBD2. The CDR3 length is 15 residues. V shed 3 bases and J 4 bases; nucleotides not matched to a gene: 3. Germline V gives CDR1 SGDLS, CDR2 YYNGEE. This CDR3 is CASSALAGGYNEQFF. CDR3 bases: TGTGCCAGCAGCGCTTTAGCGGGGGGGTACAATGAGCAGTTCTTC.

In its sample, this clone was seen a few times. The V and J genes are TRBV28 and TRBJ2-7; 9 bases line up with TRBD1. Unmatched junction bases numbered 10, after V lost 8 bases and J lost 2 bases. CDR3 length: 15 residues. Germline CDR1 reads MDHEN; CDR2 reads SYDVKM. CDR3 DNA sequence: TGTGCCAGCCTGGACGGGACAGGGTATACCTACGAGCAGTACTTC. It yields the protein CASLDGTGYTYEQYF.

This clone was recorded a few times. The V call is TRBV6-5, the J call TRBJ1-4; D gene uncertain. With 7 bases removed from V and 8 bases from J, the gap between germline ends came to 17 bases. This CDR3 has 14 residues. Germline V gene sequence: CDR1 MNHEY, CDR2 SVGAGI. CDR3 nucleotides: TGTGCCAGCAAAGTTGGGCATGTGGCAGAAAAACTGTTTTTT. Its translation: CASKVGHVAEKLFF.

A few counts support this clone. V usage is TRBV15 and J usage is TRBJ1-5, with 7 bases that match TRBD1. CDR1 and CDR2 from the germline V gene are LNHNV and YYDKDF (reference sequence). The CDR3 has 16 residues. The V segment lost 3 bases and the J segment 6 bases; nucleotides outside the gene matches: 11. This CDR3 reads CATSSGRQGGSQPQHF. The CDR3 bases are TGTGCCACCAGCAGCGGACGACAGGGTGGGTCTCAGCCCCAGCATTTT.

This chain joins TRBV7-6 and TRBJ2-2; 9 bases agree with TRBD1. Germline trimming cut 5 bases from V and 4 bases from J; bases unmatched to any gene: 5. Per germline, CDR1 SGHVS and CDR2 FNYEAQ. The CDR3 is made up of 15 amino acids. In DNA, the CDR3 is TGTGCCAGCAGCCCAAGGACAGGGGCCACCGGGGAGCTGTTTTTT. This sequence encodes CASSPRTGATGELFF.

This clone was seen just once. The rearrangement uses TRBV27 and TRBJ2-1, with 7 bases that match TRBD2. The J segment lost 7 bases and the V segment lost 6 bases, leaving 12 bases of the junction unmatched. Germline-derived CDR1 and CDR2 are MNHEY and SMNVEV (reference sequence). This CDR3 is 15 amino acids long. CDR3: CASSPGGRGMNEQFF. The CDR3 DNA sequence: TGTGCCAGCAGCCCGGGAGGTAGGGGAATGAATGAGCAGTTCTTC.

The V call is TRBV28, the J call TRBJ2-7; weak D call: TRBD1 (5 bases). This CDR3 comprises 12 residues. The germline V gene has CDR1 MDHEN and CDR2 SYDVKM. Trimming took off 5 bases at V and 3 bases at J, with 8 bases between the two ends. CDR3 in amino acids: CASSGHRYEQYF. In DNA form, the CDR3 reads TGTGCCAGCAGTGGACACCGCTACGAGCAGTACTTC.

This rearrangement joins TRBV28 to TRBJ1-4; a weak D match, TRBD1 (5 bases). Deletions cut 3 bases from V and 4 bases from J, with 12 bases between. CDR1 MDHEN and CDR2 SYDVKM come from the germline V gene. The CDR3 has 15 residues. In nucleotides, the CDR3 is TGTGCCAGCAGTTTTGTGGGGGGGGGTAATGAAAAACTGTTTTTT. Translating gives CASSFVGGGNEKLFF.

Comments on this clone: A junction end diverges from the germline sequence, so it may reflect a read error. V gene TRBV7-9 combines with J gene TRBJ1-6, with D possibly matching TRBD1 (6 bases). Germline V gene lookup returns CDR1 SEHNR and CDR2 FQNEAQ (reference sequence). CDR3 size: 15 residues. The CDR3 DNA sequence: TGTGCCAGCAGCTCTCGGGACACCTACAATTCACCCCTCCACTTT. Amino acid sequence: CASSSRDTYNSPLHF.

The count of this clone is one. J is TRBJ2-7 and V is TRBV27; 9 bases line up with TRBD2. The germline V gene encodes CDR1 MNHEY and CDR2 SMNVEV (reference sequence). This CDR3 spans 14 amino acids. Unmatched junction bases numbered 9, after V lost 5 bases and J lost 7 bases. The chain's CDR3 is CASSRAGGSLEQYF. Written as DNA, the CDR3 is TGTGCCAGCAGTCGAGCGGGAGGCTCCCTGGAGCAGTACTTC.

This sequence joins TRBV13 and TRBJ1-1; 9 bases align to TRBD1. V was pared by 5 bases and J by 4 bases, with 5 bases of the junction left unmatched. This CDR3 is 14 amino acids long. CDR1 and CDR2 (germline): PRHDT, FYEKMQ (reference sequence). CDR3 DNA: TGTGCCAGCAGCGACAGGGGGTTTGGCACTGAAGCTTTCTTT. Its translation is CASSDRGFGTEAFF.

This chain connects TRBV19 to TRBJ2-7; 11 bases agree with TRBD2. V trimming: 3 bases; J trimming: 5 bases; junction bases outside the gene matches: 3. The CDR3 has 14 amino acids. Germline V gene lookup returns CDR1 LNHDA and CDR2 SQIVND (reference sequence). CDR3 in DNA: TGTGCCAGTAGTATCCTAGCGGGAGGAGACGAGCAGTACTTC. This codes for CASSILAGGDEQYF.

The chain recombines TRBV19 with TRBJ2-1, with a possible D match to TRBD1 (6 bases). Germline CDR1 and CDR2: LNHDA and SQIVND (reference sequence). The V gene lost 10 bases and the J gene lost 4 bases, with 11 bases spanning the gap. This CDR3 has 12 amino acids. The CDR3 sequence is CATSDRYNEQFF. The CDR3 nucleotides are TGTGCCACCTCGGACAGATACAATGAGCAGTTCTTC.

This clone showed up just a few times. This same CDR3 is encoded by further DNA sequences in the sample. CDR3 sequence (DNA): TGTGCCTGGTCTGCGGGAGCGGGAGGGTGGCAATTTGGTGAGCAGTTCTTC. Protein sequence: CAWSAGAGGWQFGEQFF. The chain couples TRBV30 to TRBJ2-1, with 10 nucleotides matching TRBD2. The CDR3 runs to 17 residues. Germline-derived CDR1 and CDR2 are GTSNPN and SVGIG (reference sequence). J was trimmed by 9 bases and V by 5 bases; bases with no gene match: 19.